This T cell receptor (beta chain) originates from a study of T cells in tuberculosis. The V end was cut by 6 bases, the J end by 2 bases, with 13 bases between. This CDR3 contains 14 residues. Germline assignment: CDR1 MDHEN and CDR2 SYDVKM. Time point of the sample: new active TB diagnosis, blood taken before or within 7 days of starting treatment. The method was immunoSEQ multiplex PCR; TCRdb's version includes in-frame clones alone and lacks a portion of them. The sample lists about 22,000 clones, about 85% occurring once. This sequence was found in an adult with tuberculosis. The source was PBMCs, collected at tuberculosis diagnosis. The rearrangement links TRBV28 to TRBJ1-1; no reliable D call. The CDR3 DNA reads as TGTGCCAGCAGGTATGACTTGGAAAACACTGAAGCTTTCTTT. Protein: CASRYDLENTEAFF.